This T cell receptor beta chain came from a study of identical twins. In germline, CDR1 is SQVTM, CDR2 ANQGSEA. Trimming removed 7 bases at V and 3 bases at J, with 6 bases between. The CDR3 is made up of 11 amino acids. Study findings and constraints: While abundant cord blood beta clonotypes carried fewer insertions, memory repertoires showed no such pattern. Findings came from cross-sectional statistics, without long-term follow-up of donors.

Everyone who donated was a healthy Caucasian. In this sample, this clonotype turned up many times. Antigen unknown. TCRdb ran MiXCR on the 5' RACE reads and lists one entry per CDR3 protein. The table has under 250,000 distinct CDR3 sequences, less than 8% seen once. The sample also formed part of further work on yellow fever vaccine responses in identical twins. From that study: Twins showed a vaccine T cell response that reportedly seemed partly convergent, partly personalized.

J is TRBJ1-4 and V is TRBV29-1, with D possibly matching TRBD1 (5 bases). The receptor comes from a young woman in good health. Sequencing used memory (CD45RO+) T cells sorted from blood. CDR3 amino acids: CSARANEKLFF. Here the CDR3 DNA reads TGCAGCGCCAGGGCTAATGAAAAACTGTTTTTT.